Listed below are T cell receptor beta chains from one sample, sequenced in a study of blood T cell repertoires in COVID-19. The repertoire was sequenced with immunoSEQ multiplex PCR; TCRdb's copy has only in-frame clones and lacks some. Of 150,000 to 200,000 clones listed, about 81% are singletons. The specimen sequenced was peripheral blood. The receptor set was obtained from a man between 60 and 70 years old with active or convalescent COVID-19. Both conserved end residues are part of each CDR3. The D gene is left open where the match is weak. Not every row has a clone size; where given, it reads once, few, many or a size class.

V	size	J	D	CDR3
TRBV7-9	few	TRBJ1-2	NA	CASSLGTADYGYTF
TRBV18	NA	TRBJ1-4	NA	CASSPGQTEKLFF
TRBV7-8	NA	TRBJ2-2	TRBD1	CASSSQGGGTGELFF
TRBV25-1	once	TRBJ1-3	NA	CASSAQQGNTIYF
TRBV4-2	NA	TRBJ2-3	NA	CASSQEEEADTQYF
TRBV14	NA	TRBJ2-7	NA	CASSQGLAPYEQYF
TRBV5-4	NA	TRBJ2-5	TRBD2	CASSFGLAEETQYF
TRBV3-1/TRBV3-2	NA	TRBJ1-1	NA	CASSYGVRDTEAFF
TRBV5-1	NA	TRBJ2-4	NA	CASSKSGDLNIQYF
TRBV12-3/TRBV12-4	NA	TRBJ1-4	NA	CASSRTPFEKLFF
TRBV9	NA	TRBJ2-7	NA	CASSREPGRYEQYF
TRBV6-5	NA	TRBJ2-7	TRBD1	CAGKGQGNEQYF
TRBV28	NA	TRBJ1-3	NA	CASSFRGNTIYF
TRBV2	NA	TRBJ1-1	NA	CASSPDTNTEAFF
TRBV29-1	NA	TRBJ1-6	NA	CSATTEYNSPLHF
TRBV5-5	NA	TRBJ1-2	NA	CASSSGDKGSYGYTF
TRBV6-1	once	TRBJ1-5	NA	CASSEQAANQPQHF
TRBV7-2	NA	TRBJ2-1	TRBD1	CASSFTSGGHNEQFF
TRBV6-4	NA	TRBJ2-3	TRBD2	CASSTQGGRTDTQYF
TRBV19	NA	TRBJ2-3	NA	CASSNGGEADTQYF
TRBV4-2	NA	TRBJ2-2	TRBD1	CASSQSPGQGFNTGELFF
TRBV29-1	NA	TRBJ2-1	TRBD2	CSVVPLSGGGSNEQFF
TRBV3-1/TRBV3-2	NA	TRBJ2-6	NA	CASSLPLLSGANVLTF
TRBV11-2	NA	TRBJ2-7	NA	CASSLDRGGLTSYEQYF
TRBV9	NA	TRBJ2-3	TRBD2	CASSVVPLRASGTSTDTQYF
TRBV7-9	NA	TRBJ1-4	NA	CASSLDGMKVKLFF
TRBV9	medium-sized	TRBJ2-7	TRBD2	CASSASGGDEQYF
TRBV10-3	few	TRBJ2-1	NA	CAISGGADWNEQFF
TRBV5-6	NA	TRBJ1-3	NA	CASSLGGLVAGNTIYF
TRBV3-1/TRBV3-2	once	TRBJ1-5	NA	CASSQAYTPQPQHF
TRBV27	NA	TRBJ1-5	TRBD1	CASSPQDRASNQPQHF
TRBV24-1	NA	TRBJ2-7	TRBD2	CATSDSGLAGAREQYF
TRBV10-3	NA	TRBJ2-5	TRBD2	CAIKSLAGEETQYF
TRBV29-1	NA	TRBJ1-2	NA	CSVEQWGLEGGYTF
TRBV19	NA	TRBJ1-1	NA	CASHAGVGRMNTEAFF
TRBV19	once	TRBJ1-4	NA	CASSISPATNEKLFF
TRBV3-1/TRBV3-2	NA	TRBJ2-3	TRBD2	CASSQDGAGGPTDTQYF
TRBV14	NA	TRBJ2-2	TRBD1	CASSLDRAWTGELFF
TRBV18	NA	TRBJ2-5	NA	CASSPKGQETQYF
TRBV12-3/TRBV12-4	NA	TRBJ2-3	TRBD1	CASSARQGFQYF
TRBV6-5	NA	TRBJ2-1	TRBD2	CASSGTSGYNEQFF
TRBV7-7	few	TRBJ2-5	TRBD2	CASSLASGGWETQYF
TRBV5-1	once	TRBJ1-2	NA	CASSRNPGHDYGYTF
TRBV18	NA	TRBJ1-4	NA	CASSTGITNEKLFF
TRBV6-6	once	TRBJ2-7	TRBD2	CASSLTLAGGLYEQYF
TRBV9	NA	TRBJ1-3	NA	CASSVMDTAGGNTIYF
TRBV7-2	NA	TRBJ1-2	NA	CASSLRVDGYTF
TRBV7-2	NA	TRBJ1-4	NA	CASSLAAGLEKLFF